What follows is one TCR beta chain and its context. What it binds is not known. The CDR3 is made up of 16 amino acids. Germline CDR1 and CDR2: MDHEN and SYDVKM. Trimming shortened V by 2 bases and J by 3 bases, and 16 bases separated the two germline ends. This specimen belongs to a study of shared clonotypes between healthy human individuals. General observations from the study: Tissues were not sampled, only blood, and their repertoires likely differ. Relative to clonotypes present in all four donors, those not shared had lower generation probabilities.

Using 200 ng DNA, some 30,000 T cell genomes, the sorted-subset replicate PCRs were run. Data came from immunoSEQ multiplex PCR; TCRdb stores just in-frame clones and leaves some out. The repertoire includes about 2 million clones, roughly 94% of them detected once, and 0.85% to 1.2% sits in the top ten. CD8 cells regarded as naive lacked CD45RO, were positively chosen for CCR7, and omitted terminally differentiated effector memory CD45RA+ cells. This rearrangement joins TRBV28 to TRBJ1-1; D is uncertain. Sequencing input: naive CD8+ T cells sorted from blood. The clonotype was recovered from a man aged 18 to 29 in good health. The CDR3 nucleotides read TGTGCCAGCAGTTTACGTGGACCTGGGATAGACACTGAAGCTTTCTTT. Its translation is CASSLRGPGIDTEAFF.